This TCR beta chain was recorded in a study of blood T cells in healthy people across ages. As for the study in general: Every two T cells gave about one barcoded beta molecule via template switching. Overall study findings and caveats: As age increased, TCR beta diversity per million T cells fell in a roughly linear fashion.

A J-beta primer mix and a sample-barcoded 5' primer were used in a second PCR of roughly 7 to 12 cycles. Samples each returned at least 2.5 million CDR3-containing paired-end reads. TCRdb reanalysed the 5' RACE reads using MiXCR and keeps one entry per CDR3 protein. Of roughly 1,300,000 distinct CDR3 sequences in the sample, approximately 59% were seen once. A word on this clonotype: Its antigen is unknown.

The V end was cut by 6 bases, the J end by 1 base, with 13 bases between. Germline V gene lookup returns CDR1 DFQATT and CDR2 SNEGSKA (reference sequence). There are 14 residues in the CDR3. Input material: blood. The chain couples TRBV20-1 to TRBJ2-1, with D possibly matching TRBD2 (5 bases). The receptor was isolated from a man aged 18 to 30 in good health. The CDR3 DNA is TGCAGTGCCGTCCCACTAGATTCCTACAATGAGCAGTTCTTC. It codes for CSAVPLDSYNEQFF.